The 9 T cell receptor beta chains below all came from one sample that was sequenced in a study of beta chain features in type 1 diabetes. The study reverse transcribed the entire isolated RNA, so it sequenced expressed TCRB transcripts. Some clones are missing from TCRdb's copy, which holds only in-frame ones; the method was immunoSEQ multiplex PCR. Of about 400,000 clones listed, around 13% are singletons. Sequencing was performed on naive CD4+ T cells from blood. The receptors originated from a man aged 18 to 35 in good health.

The genes are TRBV5-4 and TRBJ2-1; D uncertain. This CDR3 has 12 amino acids. Germline assignment: CDR1 SGHNT and CDR2 YYREEE (reference sequence). With 2 bases removed from V and 3 bases from J, the gap between germline ends came to 3 bases. CDR3 bases: TGTGCCAGCAGCTTCAACTACAATGAGCAGTTCTTC. Amino acid sequence: CASSFNYNEQFF.

For the CDR3, the DNA is TGTGCCAGCAGTTACTCGATGAGTGTGCTCAAAAACATTCAGTACTTC. This translates into CASSYSMSVLKNIQYF. The rearrangement links TRBV6-5 to TRBJ2-4; D remains unclear. The V end was cut by 0 bases, the J end by 3 bases, with 12 bases between. The germline gives CDR1 MNHEY, CDR2 SVGAGI. This CDR3 spans 16 amino acids.

The chain uses TRBV5-1 and TRBJ2-1; 9 bases agree with TRBD1. J lost 8 bases, V lost 4 bases, and 10 bases had no gene match. In germline, CDR1 is SGHRS, CDR2 YFSETQ. This CDR3 has 15 amino acids. The CDR3 loop reads CASSPGTGKSHEQFF. DNA of the CDR3: TGCGCCAGCAGCCCTGGGACAGGGAAATCCCATGAGCAGTTCTTC.

Only a few counts were recorded for this clone. The chain employs TRBV9 and TRBJ2-2, with 10 bases fitting TRBD2. This CDR3 contains 15 residues. Germline-derived CDR1 and CDR2 are SGDLS and YYNGEE. V was pared by 0 bases and J by 8 bases, with 4 bases of the junction left unmatched. The CDR3 spells CASSVVSSGSGELFF. The CDR3 DNA reads as TGTGCCAGCAGCGTAGTTTCTAGCGGGAGTGGGGAGCTGTTTTTT. The complete variable domain, with remaining parts taken from reference TRBV9 and TRBJ2-2, reads DSGVTQTPKHLITATGQRVTLRCSPRSGDLSVYWYQQSLDQGLQFLIQYYNGEERAKGNILERFSAQQFPDLHSELNLSSLELGDSALYFCASSVVSSGSGELFFGEGSRLTVL.

The rearrangement joins TRBV10-3 to TRBJ1-1, with TRBD1 identical over 8 bases. The CDR3 covers 15 residues. Germline CDR1 and CDR2: ENHRY and SYGVKD. After removal of 6 bases from V and 3 bases from J, the junction contained 9 bases not matched to a gene. CDR3 nucleotide sequence: TGTGCCATCAGCGCAGGGGGCGCAACGGACACTGAAGCTTTCTTT. Translating it yields CAISAGGATDTEAFF.

About this clone: One end of the junction does not line up with germline, which may come from a read error. The genes are TRBV19 and TRBJ2-4; 10 positions match TRBD1. The CDR3 spans 12 residues. CDR1 and CDR2 from the germline V gene are LNHDA and SQIVND (reference sequence). The CDR3 bases are TGTGCCAGTAGTAATCGACAGGGGGCGAACATTTTC. It encodes CASSNRQGANIF. Full variable domain (missing parts from reference TRBV19 and TRBJ2-4): DGGITQSPKYLFRKEGQNVTLSCEQNLNHDAMYWYRQDPGQGLRLIYYSQIVNDFQKGDIAEGYSVSREKKESFPLTVTSAQKNPTAFYLCASSNRQGANIFGAGTRLSVL.

This clone came up a few times. This chain uses TRBV29-1 with TRBJ2-3, with TRBD1 matching 9 bases. This CDR3 region has 13 residues. J gave up 4 bases and V 6 bases, and 5 bases lay outside the gene matches. Per germline, CDR1 SQVTM and CDR2 ANQGSEA. CDR3 coding DNA: TGCAGCGTCTTGACAGGGGGGGCAGATACGCAGTATTTT. Translating it yields CSVLTGGADTQYF.

This clone turned up a few times. The rearrangement uses TRBV7-2 and TRBJ1-1, with 8 positions matching TRBD1. Unmatched junction bases numbered 3, after V lost 5 bases and J lost 4 bases. Germline CDR1 and CDR2: SGHTA and FQGNSA. CDR3 length: 13 residues. CDR3 bases: TGTGCCAGCAGCCCACAGGGGGTCACTGAAGCTTTCTTT. Translated, it gives CASSPQGVTEAFF.

With regard to this clone: Mismatch with germline at one junction end may stem from a read error. The rearrangement links TRBV18 to TRBJ2-1; D perhaps matches TRBD1 (5 bases). Looked up from germline, CDR1 is KGHSH and CDR2 is LQKENI. The CDR3 covers 14 residues. The CDR3 nucleotides are TGTGCCAGCTCACCGTACCAGGACAACAATGAACAGTTCTTC. This encodes CASSPYQDNNEQFF.